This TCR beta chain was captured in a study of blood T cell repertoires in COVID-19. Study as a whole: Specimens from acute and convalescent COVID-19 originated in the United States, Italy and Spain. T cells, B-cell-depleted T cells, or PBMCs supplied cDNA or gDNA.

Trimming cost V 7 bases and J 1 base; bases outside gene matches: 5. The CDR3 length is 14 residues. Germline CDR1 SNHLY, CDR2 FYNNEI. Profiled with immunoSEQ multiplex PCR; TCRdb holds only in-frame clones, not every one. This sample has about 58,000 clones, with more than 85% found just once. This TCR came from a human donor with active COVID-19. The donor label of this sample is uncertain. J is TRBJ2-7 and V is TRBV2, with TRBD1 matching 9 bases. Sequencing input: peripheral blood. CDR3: CASTRDRVSYEQYF. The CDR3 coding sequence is TGTGCCAGCACCAGGGACAGGGTGTCCTACGAGCAGTACTTC.